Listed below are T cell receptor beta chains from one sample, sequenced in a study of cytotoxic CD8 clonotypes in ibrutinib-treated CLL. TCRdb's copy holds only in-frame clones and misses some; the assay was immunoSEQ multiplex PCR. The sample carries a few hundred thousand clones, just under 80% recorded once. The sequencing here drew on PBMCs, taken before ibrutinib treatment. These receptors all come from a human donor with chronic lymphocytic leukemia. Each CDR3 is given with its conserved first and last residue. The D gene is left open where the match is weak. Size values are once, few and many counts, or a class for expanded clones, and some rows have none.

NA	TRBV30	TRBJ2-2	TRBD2	CAWKSIAGAGELFF	TGTGCCTGGAAGTCCATAGCGGGAGCCGGGGAGCTGTTTTTT
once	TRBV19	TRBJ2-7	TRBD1	CASSITARGWTYEQYF	TGTGCCAGTAGTATCACGGCCAGGGGGTGGACCTACGAGCAGTACTTC
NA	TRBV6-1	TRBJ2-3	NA	CASSEAPLVSKSDTQYF	TGTGCCAGCAGTGAAGCCCCTCTAGTATCGAAGTCGGATACGCAGTATTTT
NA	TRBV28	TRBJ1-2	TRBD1	CASSRPGGLDSNNYGYTF	TGTGCCAGCAGCCGTCCAGGGGGCCTCGATTCGAATAACTATGGCTACACCTTC
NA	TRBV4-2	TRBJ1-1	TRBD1	CASSQRTGGFTEAFF	TGTGCCAGCAGCCAGCGGACAGGGGGATTTACTGAAGCTTTCTTT
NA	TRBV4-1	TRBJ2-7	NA	CASSQVHLNYYEQYF	TGCGCCAGCAGCCAAGTGCATCTTAATTACTACGAGCAGTACTTC
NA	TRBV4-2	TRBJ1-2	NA	CASSQASLDKNDGYTF	TGTGCCAGCAGCCAGGCGTCCTTAGACAAGAATGATGGCTACACCTTC
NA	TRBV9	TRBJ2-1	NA	CASSVADTYNEQFF	TGTGCCAGCAGCGTTGCTGATACCTACAATGAGCAGTTCTTC
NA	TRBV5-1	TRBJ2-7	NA	CASSLALSAYEQYF	TGCGCCAGCAGCTTGGCCCTGTCTGCCTACGAGCAGTACTTC
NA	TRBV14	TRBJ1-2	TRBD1	CASSGGQGAFGYTF	TGTGCCAGCAGCGGGGGACAGGGGGCGTTTGGCTACACCTTC
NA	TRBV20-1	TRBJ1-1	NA	CSARQNTEAFF	TGCAGTGCTAGGCAGAACACTGAAGCTTTCTTT
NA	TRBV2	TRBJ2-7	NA	CASSDWYRSYEQYF	TGTGCCAGCAGTGATTGGTACCGTAGCTACGAGCAGTACTTC
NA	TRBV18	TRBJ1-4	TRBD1	CASSPGTGVFEKLFF	TGTGCCAGCTCACCCGGGACAGGGGTGTTTGAAAAACTGTTTTTT
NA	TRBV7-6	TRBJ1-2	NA	CASRPVEANYGYTF	TGTGCCAGCAGACCGGTAGAAGCTAACTATGGCTACACCTTC
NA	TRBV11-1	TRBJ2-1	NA	CASSLTGSYNEQFF	TGTGCCAGCAGCTTAACGGGCTCCTACAATGAGCAGTTCTTC
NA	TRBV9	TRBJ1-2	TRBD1	CASSADRGRIYGYTF	TGTGCCAGCAGCGCAGACAGGGGGCGCATCTATGGCTACACCTTC
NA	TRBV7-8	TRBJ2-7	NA	CASSLALDEQYF	TGTGCCAGCAGCTTAGCGCTGGACGAGCAGTACTTC
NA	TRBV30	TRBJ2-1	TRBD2	CAWSVFGGRGYNEQFF	TGTGCCTGGAGTGTATTCGGCGGGAGGGGCTACAATGAGCAGTTCTTC
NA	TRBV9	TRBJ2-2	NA	CASSYRVGDGELFF	TGTGCCAGCAGCTACAGGGTGGGAGACGGGGAGCTGTTTTTT
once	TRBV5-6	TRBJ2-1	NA	CASSLVRISSYNEQFF	TGTGCCAGCAGCTTGGTACGGATTAGCTCCTACAATGAGCAGTTCTTC
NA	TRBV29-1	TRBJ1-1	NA	CSVAFVLANTEAFF	TGCAGCGTGGCCTTCGTTCTAGCGAACACTGAAGCTTTCTTT
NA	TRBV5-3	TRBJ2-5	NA	CASSFLGSETQYF	TGTGCCAGCAGCTTTTTGGGGTCCGAGACCCAGTACTTC
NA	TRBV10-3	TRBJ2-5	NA	CAISGLAETQYF	TGTGCCATCAGTGGTCTAGCAGAGACCCAGTACTTC
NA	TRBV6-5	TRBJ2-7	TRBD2	CASTLAGGYEQYF	TGTGCCAGTACTCTAGCGGGAGGGTACGAGCAGTACTTC
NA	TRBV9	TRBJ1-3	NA	CASSSAPTDTSGNTIYF	TGTGCCAGCAGCTCTGCCCCGACAGATACCTCTGGAAACACCATATATTTT
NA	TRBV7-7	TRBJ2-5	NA	CASSLGGSRGGETQYF	TGTGCTAGCAGCTTAGGGGGATCCAGGGGCGGTGAGACCCAGTACTTC
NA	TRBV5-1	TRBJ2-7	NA	CASSLDGETYEQYF	TGCGCCAGCAGCTTGGATGGGGAGACCTACGAGCAGTACTTC
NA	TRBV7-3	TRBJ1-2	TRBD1	CASSLRQGASYTF	TGTGCCAGCAGCTTACGACAGGGGGCGAGCTACACCTTC
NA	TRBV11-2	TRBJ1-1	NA	CASSWGLGLNTEAFF	TGTGCCAGCAGCTGGGGACTAGGGCTGAACACTGAAGCTTTCTTT
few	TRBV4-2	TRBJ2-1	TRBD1	CASSPDPTGVGEQFF	TGTGCCAGCAGCCCAGACCCGACAGGGGTTGGTGAGCAGTTCTTC
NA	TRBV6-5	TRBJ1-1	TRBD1	CASSYSWQGAATEAFF	TGTGCCAGCAGTTACTCATGGCAGGGGGCGGCCACTGAAGCTTTCTTT
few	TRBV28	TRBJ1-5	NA	CASSLMALAQPQHF	TGTGCCAGCAGTTTAATGGCGCTGGCTCAGCCCCAGCATTTT
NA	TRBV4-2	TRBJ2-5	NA	CASSQVGIGGGMLETQYF	TGTGCCAGCAGCCAAGTTGGCATCGGAGGGGGTATGTTGGAGACCCAGTACTTC
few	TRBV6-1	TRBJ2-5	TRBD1	CASTVGQGAKTQYF	TGTGCCAGCACCGTGGGACAGGGGGCGAAGACCCAGTACTTC
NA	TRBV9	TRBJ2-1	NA	CASSVYRDRGNEQFF	TGTGCCAGCAGCGTATACCGGGATAGAGGGAATGAGCAGTTCTTC